This T cell receptor (beta chain) was identified in a study of early T cells in non-severe SARS-CoV-2 infection. Study-level information: Bulk RNA from unsorted whole blood was sequenced; chains were unpaired. Study-wide findings and caveats: CD4 and private specificities were missed by VDJdb matching, which favored anti-spike CD8 responses.

The CDR3 spans 16 residues. Individual cDNA molecules each received unique molecular identifiers attached to them. TCRdb re-derived calls from the 5' RACE reads in MiXCR, one entry per CDR3 protein. The sample holds around 89,000 distinct CDR3 sequences, 14% to 15% seen once. In this sample, this clonotype turned up a few times. Antigen specificity is unknown. The chain carries TRBV21-1 and TRBJ1-1; the table calls TRBD1, which could not be checked here. TRBV21-1 is classified as a pseudogene. The receptor's source is an adult who was a healthcare worker with PCR-confirmed SARS-CoV-2 infection or an uninfected control (not recorded which). The source material was whole blood. The CDR3 nucleotides are TGTGCCAGCAGCTATACAGGGAAGGTGATGGACACTGAAGCTTTCTTT. Residues: CASSYTGKVMDTEAFF.